This T cell receptor (beta chain) is from a study of blood T cell repertoires in COVID-19. The V segment lost 6 bases and the J segment 3 bases; nucleotides outside the gene matches: 5. The CDR3 runs 13 residues. Produced via immunoSEQ multiplex PCR; TCRdb's table is partial and in-frame only. The sample records just over 150,000 clones, around nine tenths being singletons. The V gene is TRBV12-3 or TRBV12-4, the J gene TRBJ2-7; 7 bases line up with TRBD2. This TCR came from a woman aged 45-65 years who had recovered from COVID-19. The specimen was PBMCs or T cells enriched from blood (not recorded which). The CDR3 spells CASSPAGLYEQYF. The CDR3, as DNA: TGTGCCAGCAGCCCAGCGGGGCTCTACGAGCAGTACTTC.